A selection of T cell receptor beta chains follows, all from one sample in a study of control samples from healthy donors and cancer patients. TCRdb keeps only in-frame clones here, not all; method: immunoSEQ multiplex PCR. The repertoire includes more than 70,000 clones, just over 90% of them detected once, and 0.85% to 1% sits in the top ten. Sequencing was carried out using blood. Receptors originate from a woman younger than 45 in good health. The CDR3 runs from the conserved cysteine through the conserved F or W. Fields, in order: J gene, V gene, D gene, clone size, CDR3 protein, CDR3 DNA. The D gene is left open where the match is weak. Expanded clones get a size class; other rows say once, few or many, or leave the size out.

j_call: TRBJ2-1
v_call: TRBV5-4
d_call: NA
clone_size: NA
cdr3_aa: CASSKDSSSYNEQFF
cdr3_nt: TGTGCCAGCAGCAAAGACAGTTCCTCCTACAATGAGCAGTTCTTC

j_call: TRBJ2-2
v_call: TRBV5-1
d_call: NA
clone_size: once
cdr3_aa: CASTGLSNTGELFF
cdr3_nt: TGCGCCAGCACTGGACTAAGTAACACCGGGGAGCTGTTTTTT

j_call: TRBJ1-1
v_call: TRBV23-1
d_call: NA
clone_size: NA
cdr3_aa: CASSRPESGGREVPDTEAFF
cdr3_nt: TGCGCCAGCAGTCGGCCTGAGAGTGGGGGCAGGGAGGTTCCGGACACTGAAGCTTTCTTT

j_call: TRBJ2-3
v_call: TRBV5-4
d_call: NA
clone_size: NA
cdr3_aa: CASGPLGLERTDTQYF
cdr3_nt: TGTGCCAGCGGCCCCCTTGGTCTAGAGCGCACAGATACGCAGTATTTT

j_call: TRBJ2-3
v_call: TRBV27
d_call: TRBD2
clone_size: NA
cdr3_aa: CASSLSHRGLALSTDTQYF
cdr3_nt: TGTGCCAGCAGTTTATCCCACAGGGGACTAGCGTTGAGCACAGATACGCAGTATTTT

j_call: TRBJ2-1
v_call: TRBV29-1
d_call: TRBD2
clone_size: NA
cdr3_aa: CSVDAGLAGSEQFF
cdr3_nt: TGCAGCGTTGATGCCGGACTAGCCGGGAGTGAGCAGTTCTTC

j_call: TRBJ1-1
v_call: TRBV19
d_call: TRBD1
clone_size: NA
cdr3_aa: CASSPNRDRGRNTEAFF
cdr3_nt: TGTGCCAGTAGTCCGAATCGGGACAGGGGAAGGAACACTGAAGCTTTCTTT

j_call: TRBJ1-5
v_call: TRBV5-1
d_call: NA
clone_size: NA
cdr3_aa: CASSRNTGDQPQHF
cdr3_nt: TGCGCCAGCAGCAGGAACACGGGCGATCAGCCCCAGCATTTT

j_call: TRBJ2-5
v_call: TRBV6-2/TRBV6-3
d_call: NA
clone_size: NA
cdr3_aa: CASSGRLGETQYF
cdr3_nt: TGTGCCAGCAGCGGACGGTTGGGAGAGACCCAGTACTTC

j_call: TRBJ1-3
v_call: TRBV6-5
d_call: NA
clone_size: NA
cdr3_aa: CASKAWQGSGNTIYF
cdr3_nt: TGTGCCAGCAAAGCTTGGCAGGGCTCTGGAAACACCATATATTTT

j_call: TRBJ1-2
v_call: TRBV14
d_call: NA
clone_size: NA
cdr3_aa: CASSPQPRLGYTF
cdr3_nt: TGTGCCAGCAGCCCACAGCCAAGGCTGGGCTACACCTTC